The source of this T cell receptor (beta chain) is a study of blood T cell repertoires in COVID-19. Whole-study context: Sites across the United States, Italy and Spain contributed samples from acute and convalescent COVID-19. PBMCs, B-cell-depleted T cells, or T cells provided the cDNA or gDNA that made up the material.

Looked up from germline, CDR1 is MNHEY and CDR2 is SVGAGI. The ends were cut back, 1 base at V and 9 bases at J, with 19 bases in the middle. The CDR3 is made up of 16 amino acids. In the authors' methods: Quantification of nucleated cells was approximated via reference gene primer amplification. The assay was immunoSEQ multiplex PCR, and TCRdb's table has in-frame clones only and misses some. V and J calls and clone size are given by that table; D and trimming were obtained from the DNA. In the table there are under 300,000 clones, approximately 86% of which are singletons. Participant ages covered roughly 18 to 89 years across about two dozen US areas.

Sequenced material: PBMCs or T cells enriched from blood (not recorded which). This receptor was taken from a woman in her twenties or thirties with acute COVID-19. The chain combines TRBV6-5 with TRBJ1-5, with no clear D. The CDR3 here is CASSYLLGSRWPPQHF. CDR3 coding DNA: TGTGCCAGCAGTTACTTGTTGGGCTCACGCTGGCCGCCCCAGCATTTT.